This T cell receptor (beta chain) was obtained from a study of cytomegalovirus exposure and HLA in healthy donors. The primer mix had 60 Vbeta and 13 Jbeta primers. Sequencing used immunoSEQ multiplex PCR; TCRdb keeps in-frame clones, though not all of them. The sample shows 150,000 or so clones, 55% to 75% of them seen only once. Trimming shortened V by 6 bases and J by 4 bases, and 19 bases separated the two germline ends. This CDR3 has 15 amino acids. Germline V lookup: CDR1 MNHNS, CDR2 SASEGT. The sequenced sample consisted of PBMCs. The receptor was derived from a human donor in good health. V is TRBV6-1 and J is TRBJ2-7; D perhaps matches TRBD1 (5 bases). For the CDR3, the DNA is TGTGCCAGCAGATACCAAAGCGCAGGGATATACGAGCAGTACTTC. Amino acids: CASRYQSAGIYEQYF.